This T cell receptor (beta chain) was recorded in a study of cytomegalovirus exposure and HLA in healthy donors. Study summary: Findings of an earlier analysis included some 120 million unique TCR beta sequences from around 180 million T cells. Within an early data release were 80 million to 90 million unique TCRs drawn from HLA-typed donors.

The PCR had 60 Vbeta and 13 Jbeta primers. Repertoires were generated with immunoSEQ multiplex PCR, while TCRdb's copy carries only in-frame clones and drops some. The sample lists under 150,000 clones, 73% occurring once. Trimming removed 5 bases from V and 3 bases from J; junction bases left unmatched: 8. CDR1 and CDR2 from the germline V gene are SGHRS and YFSETQ. This CDR3 region has 15 residues. Study-wide points: Serostatus for CMV was the only available immune exposure information.

Points on this clone: Its antigen is as yet unknown.

The receptor was derived from a human donor in good health. This rearrangement joins TRBV5-1 to TRBJ2-7; 10 nucleotides agree with TRBD1. The specimen was PBMCs. CDR3 DNA: TGCGCCAGCAGTTCTCCGGGACAGGGGAACTACGAGCAGTACTTC. Its protein is CASSSPGQGNYEQYF.